These T cell receptor beta chains were read from a single sample in a study of tumor and adjacent non-tumor tissue in lung cancer. TCRdb redid the calling of the multiplex PCR reads with MiXCR, one entry per CDR3 protein. The sample has 110,000 or so distinct CDR3 sequences; roughly two thirds are singletons. Sample: distant non-tumor lung tissue. These receptors all come from a man aged 55 to 70 with non-small cell lung cancer. The CDR3 runs from the conserved cysteine through the conserved F or W. D genes are given only for firm matches. Clone size is not always given. Where it is, it says once, few, many or a class for expanded clones.

abundance: -; d_gene: -; v_gene: TRBV11-3; CDR3aa: CASSPGRWSSYKEQFF
abundance: many; d_gene: TRBD1; v_gene: TRBV7-9; CDR3aa: CASSLISRGHYGYTF
abundance: -; d_gene: TRBD2; v_gene: TRBV11-2; CDR3aa: CVSGLAGDPSEQFF
abundance: -; d_gene: -; v_gene: TRBV5-1; CDR3aa: CASSFASLGDNTEAFF
abundance: many; d_gene: -; v_gene: TRBV6-5; CDR3aa: CASSPPVGAQYF
abundance: -; d_gene: TRBD2; v_gene: TRBV11-2; CDR3aa: CASSFAGAFNDTQYF
abundance: many; d_gene: -; v_gene: TRBV20-1; CDR3aa: CSARGDTNQPQHF
abundance: -; d_gene: -; v_gene: TRBV12-3/TRBV12-4; CDR3aa: CASSLGHGYIF
abundance: many; d_gene: TRBD2; v_gene: TRBV29-1; CDR3aa: CSVDLLAEISTDTQYF
abundance: many; d_gene: TRBD2; v_gene: TRBV11-2; CDR3aa: CASSFRASGGEANTGELFF
abundance: few; d_gene: TRBD1; v_gene: TRBV7-2; CDR3aa: CASSQTGGAKETQYF
abundance: many; d_gene: TRBD2; v_gene: TRBV12-3/TRBV12-4; CDR3aa: CASSSLRAGRYEQYF
abundance: many; d_gene: -; v_gene: TRBV6-2/TRBV6-3; CDR3aa: CASSFTAVDGEQYF
abundance: once; d_gene: -; v_gene: TRBV6-1; CDR3aa: CSSCRDGSTDTQYF
abundance: few; d_gene: -; v_gene: TRBV18; CDR3aa: CASSHGEWILNSPLHF
abundance: -; d_gene: -; v_gene: TRBV5-1; CDR3aa: CASSRGDSTNTQYF